The present T cell receptor (beta chain) was sequenced within a study of CD8 T cells in Susac syndrome. Random hexamers were used to reverse transcribe about 0.5 to 1 ug of RNA. With immunoSEQ multiplex PCR, TCR beta CDR3 was amplified across 54 Vbeta and 13 Jbeta. TCRdb processed the immunoSEQ multiplex PCR reads anew with MiXCR; each CDR3 protein has one entry. The repertoire holds hundreds of thousands of distinct CDR3 sequences, with around 83% as singletons. The CDR3 loop spans 15 amino acids. J was trimmed by 1 base and V by 6 bases; bases with no gene match: 8. Germline CDR1 reads DFQATT; CDR2 reads SNEGSKA (reference sequence). Sequencing targeted TCR beta in blood CD8+ and CD4+ T cells. The multiple sclerosis control cohort comprised treatment-naive individuals presenting with stable or active relapsing-remitting disease. Negative isolation yielded CD8+ and CD4+ T cells; FACS enriched TEMRA cells.

Input material: CD8+ T cells from PBMCs. The chain links TRBV20-1 to TRBJ2-3; TRBD2 aligns across 9 bases. The receptor comes from a human donor with multiple sclerosis. The CDR3 sequence: CSAHSSGVGTDTQYF. The DNA of the CDR3 is TGCAGTGCCCATTCTAGCGGGGTAGGCACAGATACGCAGTATTTT.